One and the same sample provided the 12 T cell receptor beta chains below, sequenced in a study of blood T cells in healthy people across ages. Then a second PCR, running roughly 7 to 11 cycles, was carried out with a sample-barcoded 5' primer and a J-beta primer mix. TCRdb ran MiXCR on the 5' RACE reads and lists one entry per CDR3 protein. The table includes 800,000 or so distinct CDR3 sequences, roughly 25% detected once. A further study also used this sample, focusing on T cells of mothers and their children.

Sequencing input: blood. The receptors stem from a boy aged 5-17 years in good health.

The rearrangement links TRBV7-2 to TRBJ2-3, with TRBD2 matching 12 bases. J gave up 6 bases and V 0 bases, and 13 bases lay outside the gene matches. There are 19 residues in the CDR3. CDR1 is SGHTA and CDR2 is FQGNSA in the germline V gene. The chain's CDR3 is CASSLATSGRIVVGDTQYF. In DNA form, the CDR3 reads TGTGCCAGCAGCTTAGCAACTAGCGGGAGGATAGTAGTTGGCGATACGCAGTATTTT.

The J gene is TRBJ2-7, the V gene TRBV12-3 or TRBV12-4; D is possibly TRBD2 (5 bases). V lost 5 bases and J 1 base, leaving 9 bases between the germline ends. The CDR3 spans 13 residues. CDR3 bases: TGTGCCAGCAGTACTAGAATATCCTACGAGCAGTACTTC. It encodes CASSTRISYEQYF.

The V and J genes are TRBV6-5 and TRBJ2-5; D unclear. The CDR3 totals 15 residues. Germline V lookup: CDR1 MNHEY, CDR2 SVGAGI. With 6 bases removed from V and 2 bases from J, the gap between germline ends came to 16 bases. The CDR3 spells CASSTTKRAQETQYF. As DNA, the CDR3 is TGTGCCAGCAGCACCACTAAGCGCGCTCAAGAGACCCAGTACTTC.

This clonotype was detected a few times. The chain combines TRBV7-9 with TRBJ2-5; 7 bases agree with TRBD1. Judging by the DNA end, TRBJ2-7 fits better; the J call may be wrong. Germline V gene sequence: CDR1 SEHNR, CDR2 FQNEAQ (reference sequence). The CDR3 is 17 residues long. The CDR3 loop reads CASSLRDRTGYSYEQYF. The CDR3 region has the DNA TGTGCCAGCAGCTTAAGGGACCGGACAGGATACTCCTACGAGCAGTACTTC.

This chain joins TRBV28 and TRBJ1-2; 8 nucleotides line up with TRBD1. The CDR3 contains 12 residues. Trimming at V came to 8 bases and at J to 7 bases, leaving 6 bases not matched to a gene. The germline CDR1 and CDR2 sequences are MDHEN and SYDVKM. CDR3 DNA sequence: TGTGCCAGCTTCGGACAGGGTGGTGGCTACACCTTC. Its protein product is CASFGQGGGYTF.

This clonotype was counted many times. CDR3 sequence reads: CATNSGGSSYEQYF. The CDR3 DNA follows: TGTGCCACCAATAGCGGAGGGAGCTCCTACGAGCAGTACTTC. This chain uses TRBV15 with TRBJ2-7; a weak D match, TRBD2 (6 bases). The CDR3 runs 14 residues. The V and J ends lost 7 bases and 0 bases respectively, with 13 bases between them. From germline, CDR1 is LNHNV and CDR2 YYDKDF (reference sequence).

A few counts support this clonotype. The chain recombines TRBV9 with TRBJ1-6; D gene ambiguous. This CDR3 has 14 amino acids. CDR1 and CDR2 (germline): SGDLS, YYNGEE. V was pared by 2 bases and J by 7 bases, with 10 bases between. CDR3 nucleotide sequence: TGTGCCAGCAGCGTCGGTCTAACAAATTCACCCCTCCACTTT. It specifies CASSVGLTNSPLHF.

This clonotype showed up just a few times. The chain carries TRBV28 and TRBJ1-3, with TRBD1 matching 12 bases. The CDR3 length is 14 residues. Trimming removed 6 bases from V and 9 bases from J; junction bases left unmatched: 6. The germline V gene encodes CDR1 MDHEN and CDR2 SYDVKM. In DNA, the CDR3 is TGTGCCAGCAGACCGGGACAGGGGGCGGTCACCATATATTTT. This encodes CASRPGQGAVTIYF.

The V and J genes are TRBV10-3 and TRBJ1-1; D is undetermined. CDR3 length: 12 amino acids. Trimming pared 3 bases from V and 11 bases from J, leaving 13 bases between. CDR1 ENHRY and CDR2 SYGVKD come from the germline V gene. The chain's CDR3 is CAISDERRAAFF. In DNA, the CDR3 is TGTGCCATCAGTGATGAAAGGAGGGCTGCTTTCTTT.

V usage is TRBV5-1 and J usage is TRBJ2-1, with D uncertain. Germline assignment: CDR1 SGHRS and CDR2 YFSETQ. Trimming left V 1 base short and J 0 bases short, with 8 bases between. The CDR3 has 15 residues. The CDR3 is CASSLNQVSYNEQFF. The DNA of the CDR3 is TGCGCCAGCAGCTTGAACCAGGTCTCCTACAATGAGCAGTTCTTC.

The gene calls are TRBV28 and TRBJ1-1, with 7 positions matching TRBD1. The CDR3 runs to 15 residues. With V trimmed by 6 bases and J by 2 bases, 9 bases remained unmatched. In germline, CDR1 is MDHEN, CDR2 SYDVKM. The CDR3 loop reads CASRLSGTANTEAFF. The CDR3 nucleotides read TGTGCCAGCAGACTTTCCGGGACAGCTAACACTGAAGCTTTCTTT.

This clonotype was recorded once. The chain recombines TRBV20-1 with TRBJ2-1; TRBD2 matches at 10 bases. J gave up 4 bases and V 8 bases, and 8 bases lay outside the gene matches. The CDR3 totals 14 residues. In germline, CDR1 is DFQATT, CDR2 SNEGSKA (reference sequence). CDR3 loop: CSTGGTSEYNEQFF. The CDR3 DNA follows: TGCAGTACGGGTGGGACTAGCGAATACAATGAGCAGTTCTTC.